This T cell receptor (beta chain) derives from a study of vaccination effects on CD4 cells after COVID-19. Across the whole study: All study participants received two doses of BNT162b2 or mRNA-1273 vaccine.

Assay used: immunoSEQ multiplex PCR; TCRdb lists only in-frame clones, some missing. The profile covers under 60,000 clones, with around 76% appearing a single time and around 5.5% taken by the ten largest. After expansion with viral peptide pools in the ViraFEST assay, antigen-specific CD4+ T cells were sequenced. Once cultured for approximately 10 days, the cells underwent separation to obtain CD4+ T cells. By PCR, the person was confirmed to have had SARS-CoV-2 infection between March and December 2020. An HIV-1 Nef peptide pool was the negative control culture. This CDR3 contains 14 residues. CDR1 and CDR2 from the germline V gene are SGHTA and FQGNSA. Germline trimming cut 5 bases from V and 6 bases from J; bases unmatched to any gene: 8. Comments on this clone: Its antigen is currently unknown.

This chain uses TRBV7-2 with TRBJ2-7, with TRBD1 matching over 9 bases. The sample here was CD4+ T cells from PBMCs cultured with HIV peptides, taken before COVID-19 vaccination. Subset here: HIV-1 Nef peptide pool negative control/reference culture. This TCR derives from a human donor who had a prior SARS-CoV-2 infection. The CDR3 coding sequence is TGTGCCAGCAGCCCCCGGACAGGGGACGGCGAGCAGTACTTC. Translation gives CASSPRTGDGEQYF.